The subject of this entry is one T cell receptor (beta chain). This specimen comes from a study of blood T cell repertoires in COVID-19. Study-wide context: Researchers got acute and convalescent COVID-19 samples from the United States, Italy and Spain.

Here immunoSEQ multiplex PCR was the method, and the copy in TCRdb shows in-frame clones only, minus some. The sample includes hundreds of thousands of clones, roughly 85% of them seen just once. V gave up 1 base and J gave up 3 bases; unmatched junction bases: 11. Per germline, CDR1 SGHVS and CDR2 FQNEAQ. The CDR3 spans 17 residues. V is TRBV7-8 and J is TRBJ1-2, with 7 bases identical to TRBD1. This sequence originates from a woman aged 18-29 years with acute or convalescent COVID-19. The sequencing input was peripheral blood. The CDR3 here is CASSLVPNRGTDYGYTF. CDR3 sequence (DNA): TGTGCCAGCAGCTTAGTTCCTAACAGGGGTACAGACTATGGCTACACCTTC.